Each of the 21 T cell receptor beta chains below was sequenced from the same sample in a study of OX40 agonist ivuxolimab in advanced cancers. Only in-frame clones appear in the TCRdb table, and some are missing; sequencing was by immunoSEQ multiplex PCR. The data show roughly 120,000 clones, around 90% seen once. The specimen was CD4+ or CD8+ T cells sorted from blood, collected in a trial of the OX40 agonist ivuxolimab. The source is an adult with an advanced solid tumor such as melanoma, head and neck, liver or kidney cancer.

V is TRBV5-4 and J is TRBJ2-2; possibly TRBD1 for D (6 bases). V lost 3 bases and J 4 bases, leaving 7 bases between the germline ends. From germline, CDR1 is SGHNT and CDR2 YYREEE (reference sequence). This CDR3 is built from 13 residues. CDR3: CASSWGRTGELFF. The CDR3 coding sequence is TGTGCCAGCAGCTGGGGGCGCACCGGGGAGCTGTTTTTT.

The genes are TRBV19 and TRBJ1-2; maybe TRBD1 (6 bases). Germline lookup yields CDR1 LNHDA and CDR2 SQIVND (reference sequence). The CDR3 consists of 13 residues. Trimming took off 5 bases at V and 8 bases at J, with 15 bases between the two ends. The chain's CDR3 is CASSVQGSGGYTF. The CDR3 nucleotides read TGTGCCAGTAGTGTACAGGGCTCGGGAGGCTACACCTTC.

The V and J genes are TRBV5-1 and TRBJ2-3; 11 bases agree with TRBD2. The CDR3 is made up of 15 amino acids. Germline V CDR1 and CDR2: SGHRS, YFSETQ. Losses at the gene ends were 4 bases for V and 4 bases for J; bases not matched to a gene: 5. CDR3 sequence (DNA): TGCGCCAGCAGCGGGGTTAGCGGGAGGGCAGATACGCAGTATTTT. This encodes CASSGVSGRADTQYF.

J is TRBJ2-3 and V is TRBV6-6; D unresolved. Germline V CDR1 and CDR2: MNHNY, SVGAGI (reference sequence). With 0 bases removed from V and 6 bases from J, the gap between germline ends came to 13 bases. The CDR3 runs 15 residues. The CDR3 nucleotides are TGTGCCAGCAGTTACTCGGATCCGCGAGTTGATACGCAGTATTTT. Amino acids: CASSYSDPRVDTQYF.

This chain joins TRBV2 and TRBJ2-2; D tentatively fits TRBD1 or TRBD2 (5 bases each). The ends were cut back, 5 bases at V and 5 bases at J, with 9 bases in the middle. The CDR3 consists of 13 residues. Germline values: CDR1 SNHLY, CDR2 FYNNEI. The chain's CDR3 is CASSSGLTGELFF. For the CDR3, the DNA is TGTGCCAGCAGTTCGGGGCTTACCGGGGAGCTGTTTTTT.

This chain connects TRBV30 to TRBJ2-2; 7 nucleotides agree with TRBD1. This CDR3 contains 13 residues. CDR1 and CDR2 from the germline V gene are GTSNPN and SVGIG (reference sequence). V shed 8 bases, J shed 3 bases, and the junction held 6 bases outside the gene matches. The CDR3 coding sequence is TGTGCCCGGGACAGAACGGACACCGGGGAGCTGTTTTTT. Protein sequence: CARDRTDTGELFF.

This clone was observed once. The gene calls are TRBV7-2 and TRBJ1-2; D not certain. CDR1 is SGHTA and CDR2 is FQGNSA in the germline V gene. This CDR3 comprises 15 residues. Trimming removed 5 bases from V and 0 bases from J, with 13 bases in between. The CDR3 reads CASSLRHRANYGYTF. The CDR3 DNA is TGTGCCAGCAGCCTTCGACACCGAGCTAACTATGGCTACACCTTC.

J is TRBJ2-7 and V is TRBV10-3; the match to TRBD1 covers 8 bases. V shed 5 bases and J 5 bases; nucleotides not matched to a gene: 14. The germline CDR1 and CDR2 sequences are ENHRY and SYGVKD. The CDR3 extends over 16 amino acids. DNA of the CDR3: TGTGCCATCAGTTACTATAAGACAGGGGCGGCGAACGAGCAGTACTTC. This encodes CAISYYKTGAANEQYF.

CDR3 region: CASSQVGFNSYEQYF. The CDR3 DNA follows: TGTGCCAGCAGCCAAGTAGGGTTTAACTCCTACGAGCAGTACTTC. The chain is built from TRBV14 and TRBJ2-7; D gene uncertain. Germline V gene sequence: CDR1 SGHDN, CDR2 FVKESK. The CDR3 loop spans 15 amino acids. Trimming removed 1 base from V and 0 bases from J, with 10 bases in between.

J is TRBJ1-4 and V is TRBV2; D might be TRBD1 (6 bases). The CDR3 has 21 amino acids. Germline lookup yields CDR1 SNHLY and CDR2 FYNNEI. Between the trimmed V and J ends, which lost 3 bases and 1 base, there was a span of 27 bases. The CDR3 is CASSDPLAGRGAGLTNEKLFF. In DNA, the CDR3 is TGTGCCAGCAGTGATCCCCTAGCGGGCAGGGGAGCAGGTTTAACTAATGAAAAACTGTTTTTT.

The rearrangement uses TRBV7-9 and TRBJ2-7; perhaps TRBD1 as D (5 bases). V lost 3 bases and J lost 5, with 14 bases in between. In germline, CDR1 is SEHNR, CDR2 FQNEAQ (reference sequence). This CDR3 has 14 amino acids. CDR3 coding DNA: TGTGCCAGCAGCTTGTGGCAGGGCCTCAACGAGCAGTACTTC. The encoded protein is CASSLWQGLNEQYF.

As DNA, the CDR3 is TGTGCCAGTAGTATTATAGGTAGCACAGATACGCAGTATTTT. Its translation is CASSIIGSTDTQYF. The J gene is TRBJ2-3, the V gene TRBV19; D gene uncertain. Germline CDR1 reads LNHDA; CDR2 reads SQIVND (reference sequence). This CDR3 has 14 amino acids. Trimming removed 3 bases from V and 0 bases from J, with 7 bases in between.

The chain employs TRBV5-4 and TRBJ1-3; D is ambiguous. The length of the CDR3 is 13 residues. Trimming took 4 bases from V and 0 from J, leaving 5 bases between them. CDR1 and CDR2 from the germline V gene are SGHNT and YYREEE (reference sequence). The DNA for the CDR3 is TGTGCCAGCAGCCCGAGCTCTGGAAACACCATATATTTT. Encoded protein: CASSPSSGNTIYF.

The genes are TRBV5-5 and TRBJ2-3; perhaps TRBD1 as D (5 bases). Trimming left V 4 bases short and J 9 bases short, with 18 bases between. This CDR3 region has 14 residues. Germline V gives CDR1 SGHKS, CDR2 YYEKEE (reference sequence). The CDR3 is CASSNRQPSDTQYF. CDR3 bases: TGTGCCAGCAGCAACAGACAGCCGAGCGACACGCAGTATTTT.

The J gene is TRBJ2-3, the V gene TRBV15, with 14 bases matching TRBD2. V shed 1 base and J 4 bases; nucleotides not matched to a gene: 4. Germline CDR1 is LNHNV and CDR2 is YYDKDF (reference sequence). The CDR3 length is 17 residues. CDR3 sequence reads: CATSRGGTSGGSDTQYF. CDR3 in DNA: TGTGCCACCAGCAGAGGGGGGACTAGCGGGGGTTCAGATACGCAGTATTTT.

The chain employs TRBV6-4 and TRBJ1-6; no definite D call. Germline CDR1 MRHNA, CDR2 SNTAGT. The CDR3 covers 13 residues. The germline V and J ends were trimmed by 8 bases and 6 bases, with 11 bases remaining between them. The CDR3 nucleotides are TGTGCCAGCCGACGACAAAGTAATTCACCCCTCCACTTT. Translated: CASRRQSNSPLHF.

The rearrangement joins TRBV4-3 to TRBJ2-1; 10 bases map to TRBD1. Germline assignment: CDR1 LGHNA and CDR2 YSLEER. The CDR3 is 17 residues long. Trimming at V came to 1 base and at J to 8 bases, leaving 11 bases not matched to a gene. In DNA, the CDR3 is TGCGCCAGCAGCCAAGTGACGGGACAGGGGTCTGGTGATGAGCAGTTCTTC. Protein: CASSQVTGQGSGDEQFF.

The rearrangement uses TRBV2 and TRBJ2-6; D might be TRBD1 (6 bases). Germline V gene lookup returns CDR1 SNHLY and CDR2 FYNNEI. CDR3 length: 19 residues. V was cut by 5 bases and J by 0 bases, with 20 bases left in between. The CDR3 DNA sequence: TGTGCCAGCAGTACAACAAGGACAGAAAGAAACTCTGGGGCCAACGTCCTGACTTTC. It yields the protein CASSTTRTERNSGANVLTF. The variable domain in full, with the rest retrieved from reference TRBV2 and TRBJ2-6, is EPEVTQTPSHQVTQMGQEVILRCVPISNHLYFYWYRQILGQKVEFLVSFYNNEISEKSEIFDDQFSVERPDGSNFTLKIRSTKLEDSAMYFCASSTTRTERNSGANVLTFGAGSRLTVL.

In this sample, this clone turned up once. This sequence joins TRBV4-3 and TRBJ1-4; 10 positions agree with TRBD1. After removal of 3 bases from V and 7 bases from J, the junction contained 2 bases not matched to a gene. The germline gives CDR1 LGHNA, CDR2 YSLEER. CDR3 length: 14 amino acids. The CDR3, as DNA: TGCGCCAGCAGCCATCGGGACAGGGGTGAAAAACTGTTTTTT. Residues: CASSHRDRGEKLFF.

The V and J genes are TRBV7-8 and TRBJ1-1, with a weak D call TRBD1 (5 bases). The V gene's germline CDR1 is SGHVS and CDR2 FQNEAQ. This CDR3 is built from 18 residues. V was trimmed by 0 bases and J by 1 base, leaving 18 bases between them. The CDR3 coding sequence is TGTGCCAGCAGCTTAGCAAGGGGTATGGATATCGGGAACACTGAAGCTTTCTTT. Its protein product is CASSLARGMDIGNTEAFF.

The gene calls are TRBV11-2 and TRBJ2-2; D ambiguous. Germline V gives CDR1 SGHAT, CDR2 FQNNGV. The CDR3 totals 15 residues. Trimming cost V 2 bases and J 0 bases, with 7 bases left between them. CDR3 protein: CASSLRATNTGELFF. Written as DNA, the CDR3 is TGTGCCAGCAGCTTACGCGCCACGAACACCGGGGAGCTGTTTTTT.